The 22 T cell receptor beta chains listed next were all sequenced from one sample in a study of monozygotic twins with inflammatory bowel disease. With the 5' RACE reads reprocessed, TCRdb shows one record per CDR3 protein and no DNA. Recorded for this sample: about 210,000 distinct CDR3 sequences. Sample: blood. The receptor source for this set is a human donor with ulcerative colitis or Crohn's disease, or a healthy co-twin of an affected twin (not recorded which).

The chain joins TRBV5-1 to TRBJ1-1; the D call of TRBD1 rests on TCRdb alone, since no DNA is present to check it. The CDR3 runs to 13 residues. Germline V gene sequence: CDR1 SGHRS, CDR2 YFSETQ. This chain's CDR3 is CASSSSGFTEAFF.

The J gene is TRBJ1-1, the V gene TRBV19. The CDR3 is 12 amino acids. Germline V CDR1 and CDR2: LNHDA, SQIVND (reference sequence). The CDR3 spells CASSKRDTEAFF. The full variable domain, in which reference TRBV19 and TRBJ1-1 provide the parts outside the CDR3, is DGGITQSPKYLFRKEGQNVTLSCEQNLNHDAMYWYRQDPGQGLRLIYYSQIVNDFQKGDIAEGYSVSREKKESFPLTVTSAQKNPTAFYLCASSKRDTEAFFGQGTRLTVV.

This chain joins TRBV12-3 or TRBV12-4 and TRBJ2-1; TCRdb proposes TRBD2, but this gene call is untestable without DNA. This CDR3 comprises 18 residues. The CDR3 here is CASSPASGGLSSYNEQFF.

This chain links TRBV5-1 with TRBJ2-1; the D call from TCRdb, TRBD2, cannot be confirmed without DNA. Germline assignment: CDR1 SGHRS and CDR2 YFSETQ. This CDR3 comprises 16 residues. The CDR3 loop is CASHIAGFLGNNEQFF.

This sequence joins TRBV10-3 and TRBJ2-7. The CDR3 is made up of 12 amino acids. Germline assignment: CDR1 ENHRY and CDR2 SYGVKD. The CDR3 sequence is CAISGLSYEQYF.

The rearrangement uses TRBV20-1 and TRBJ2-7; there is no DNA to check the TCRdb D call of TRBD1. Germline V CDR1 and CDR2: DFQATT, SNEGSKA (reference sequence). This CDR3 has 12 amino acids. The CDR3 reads CSATTGFHEQYF.

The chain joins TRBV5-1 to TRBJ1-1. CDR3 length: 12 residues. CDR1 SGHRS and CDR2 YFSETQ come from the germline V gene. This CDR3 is CASSALNTEAFF.

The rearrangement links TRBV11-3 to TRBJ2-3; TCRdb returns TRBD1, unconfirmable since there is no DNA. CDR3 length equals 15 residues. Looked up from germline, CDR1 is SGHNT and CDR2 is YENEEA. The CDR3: CASSPGTGRVDTQYF.

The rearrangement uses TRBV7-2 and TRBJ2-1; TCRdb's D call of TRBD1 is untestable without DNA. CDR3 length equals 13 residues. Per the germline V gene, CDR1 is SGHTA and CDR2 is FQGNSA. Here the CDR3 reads CASTQSGDNEQFF.

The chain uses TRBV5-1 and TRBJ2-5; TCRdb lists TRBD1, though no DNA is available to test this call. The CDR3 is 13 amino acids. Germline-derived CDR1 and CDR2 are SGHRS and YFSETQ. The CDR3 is CASSLWQGETQYF.

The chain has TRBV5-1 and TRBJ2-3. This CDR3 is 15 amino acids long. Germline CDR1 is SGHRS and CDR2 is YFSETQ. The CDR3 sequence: CASSSNSKGTDTQYF.

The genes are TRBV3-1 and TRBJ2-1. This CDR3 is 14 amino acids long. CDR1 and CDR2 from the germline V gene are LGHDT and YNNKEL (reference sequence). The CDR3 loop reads CASTQRSSYNEQFF.

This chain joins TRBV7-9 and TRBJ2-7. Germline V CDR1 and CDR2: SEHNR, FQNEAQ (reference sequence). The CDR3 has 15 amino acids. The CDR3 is CASSLEGASSYEQYF.

The CDR3 here is CASSYGIDEQYF. The V gene is TRBV28, the J gene TRBJ2-7; TCRdb returns TRBD1, unconfirmable since there is no DNA. Germline assignment: CDR1 MDHEN and CDR2 SYDVKM. The CDR3 totals 12 residues.

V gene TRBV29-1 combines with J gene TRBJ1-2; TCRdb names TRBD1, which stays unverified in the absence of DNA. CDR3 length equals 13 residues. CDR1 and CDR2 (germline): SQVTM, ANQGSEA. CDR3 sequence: CSVWDSGNYGYTF.

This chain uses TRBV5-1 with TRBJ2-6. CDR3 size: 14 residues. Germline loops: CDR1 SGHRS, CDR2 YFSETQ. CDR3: CASSFGAGANVLTF.

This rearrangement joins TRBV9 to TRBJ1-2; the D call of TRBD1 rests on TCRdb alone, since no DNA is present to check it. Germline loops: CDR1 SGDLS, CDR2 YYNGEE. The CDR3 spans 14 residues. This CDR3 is CASSNRTAFYGYTF.

The CDR3 is CASSFRDSFSYEQYF. The rearrangement links TRBV5-1 to TRBJ2-7; without DNA, the TCRdb call of TRBD1 cannot be checked. The germline gives CDR1 SGHRS, CDR2 YFSETQ. CDR3 length: 15 amino acids.

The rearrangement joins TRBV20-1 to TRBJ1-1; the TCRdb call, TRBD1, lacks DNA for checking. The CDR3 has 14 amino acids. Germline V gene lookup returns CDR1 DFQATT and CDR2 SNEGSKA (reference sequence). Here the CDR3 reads CSAIEQGPLFEAFF.

The CDR3 protein is CASSVRTEAFF. This rearrangement joins TRBV12-3 or TRBV12-4 to TRBJ1-1. CDR3 length: 11 amino acids.

The CDR3 sequence: CASSLRTSEYGYTF. The V call is TRBV7-9, the J call TRBJ1-2; TCRdb proposes TRBD1, but this gene call is untestable without DNA. This CDR3 has 14 residues. Per the germline V gene, CDR1 is SEHNR and CDR2 is FQNEAQ (reference sequence).

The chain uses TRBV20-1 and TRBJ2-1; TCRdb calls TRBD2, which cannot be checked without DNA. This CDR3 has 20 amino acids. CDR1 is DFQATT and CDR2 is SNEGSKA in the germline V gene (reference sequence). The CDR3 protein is CSARPAGASGRQGRYNEQFF.